These 11 T cell receptor beta chains came from one sample sequenced in a study of blood T cells in healthy people across ages. Combining a sample-barcoded 5' primer with a J-beta primer mix, a second PCR ran for about 7 to 11 cycles. TCRdb redid the calling of the 5' RACE reads with MiXCR, one entry per CDR3 protein. The table records some 560,000 distinct CDR3 sequences, about 27% of them present only once. This sample also appeared in a second study, on T cells of mothers and their children.

Source material: blood. The receptor source for this set is a boy between 2 and 10 years old in good health.

The chain links TRBV5-1 to TRBJ2-1; 10 bases are shared with TRBD2. Germline CDR1 SGHRS, CDR2 YFSETQ. The CDR3 loop spans 16 amino acids. The junction had 8 bases not matched to a gene; V was cut back by 0 bases and J by 8 bases. The CDR3: CASSLVLAGVFYEQFF. CDR3 nucleotides: TGCGCCAGCAGCTTGGTGCTAGCGGGAGTTTTCTATGAGCAGTTCTTC.

The chain uses TRBV29-1 and TRBJ1-4; no reliable D call. CDR3 length: 13 residues. The germline V gene encodes CDR1 SQVTM and CDR2 ANQGSEA. Trimming took 7 bases from V and 2 from J, leaving 11 bases between them. The CDR3 DNA follows: TGCAGCGGCCAGGAAAGGACTAATGAAAAACTGTTTTTT. This translates into CSGQERTNEKLFF.

This clonotype has only one observation. The chain employs TRBV7-2 and TRBJ2-1; 9 nucleotides line up with TRBD2. V was pared by 5 bases and J by 7 bases, with 9 bases of the junction left unmatched. The germline V gene has CDR1 SGHTA and CDR2 FQGNSA. CDR3 size: 15 residues. Here the CDR3 DNA reads TGTGCCAGCAGCCCTCCAGCGGGGGGTAGAAATGAGCAGTTCTTC. It translates to CASSPPAGGRNEQFF.

The chain couples TRBV15 to TRBJ2-5, with a weak D call TRBD1 (5 bases). The DNA end lines up better with TRBJ2-7; the J call may be wrong. The CDR3 has 15 residues. Germline V CDR1 and CDR2: LNHNV, YYDKDF (reference sequence). CDR3 sequence: CATSRDWIPRDEQYF. DNA of the CDR3: TGTGCCACCAGCAGAGATTGGATACCCAGGGACGAGCAGTACTTC.

The V gene is TRBV7-2, the J gene TRBJ2-7; D is unresolved. V was clipped by 3 bases and J by 3 bases, with 12 bases between them. The V gene's germline CDR1 is SGHTA and CDR2 FQGNSA. There are 14 residues in the CDR3. As DNA, the CDR3 is TGTGCCAGCAGCTTGGGTAGGGATGGCTACGAGCAGTACTTC. Its protein is CASSLGRDGYEQYF.

V and J are TRBV6-6 and TRBJ2-5; TRBD2 is a possible D gene (6 bases). The V end lost 5 bases, the J end lost 11 bases, and 12 bases lay between the germline ends. The CDR3 extends over 11 amino acids. Germline V gene sequence: CDR1 MNHNY, CDR2 SVGAGI (reference sequence). The CDR3 DNA reads TGTGCCAGCAGTCCAGATCGGGAGCAGTACTTC. It is translated as CASSPDREQYF.

The sample holds a few counts of this clonotype. This chain joins TRBV20-1 and TRBJ1-6; D is ambiguous. With 5 bases removed from V and 4 bases from J, the gap between germline ends came to 18 bases. Germline lookup yields CDR1 DFQATT and CDR2 SNEGSKA (reference sequence). The CDR3 has 16 amino acids. The CDR3 is CSAPRGPTEYNSPLHF. The CDR3 DNA follows: TGCAGTGCTCCCCGAGGCCCGACCGAGTATAATTCACCCCTCCACTTT.

The gene calls are TRBV5-1 and TRBJ2-7; 11 positions agree with TRBD2. Germline V gives CDR1 SGHRS, CDR2 YFSETQ. V trimming: 1 base; J trimming: 9 bases; junction bases outside the gene matches: 12. This CDR3 has 16 amino acids. The CDR3 region has the DNA TGCGCCAGCAGCTTGCCAACGGATCTAGCGGGAGGCCCGCAGTACTTC. This encodes CASSLPTDLAGGPQYF.

This clonotype turned up a few times. The chain joins TRBV2 to TRBJ2-5; 14 positions match TRBD2. Germline V gene data show CDR1 as SNHLY and CDR2 as FYNNEI. Trimming at V came to 0 bases and at J to 11 bases, leaving 11 bases not matched to a gene. The CDR3 consists of 17 residues. In nucleotides, the CDR3 is TGTGCCAGCAGTGAAGCGCTTTCGGGACTAGCGGGAGATGAGCAGTACTTC. It is translated as CASSEALSGLAGDEQYF.

This clonotype has ten or more counts. The chain joins TRBV30 to TRBJ2-4, with a weak D call TRBD1 (5 bases). Germline loops: CDR1 GTSNPN, CDR2 SVGIG (reference sequence). CDR3 size: 14 residues. The V and J ends lost 2 bases and 7 bases respectively, with 15 bases between them. The CDR3 loop reads CAWSTHQGTNIQYF. The DNA of the CDR3 is TGTGCCTGGAGTACCCACCAGGGTACGAACATTCAGTACTTC.

The V gene is TRBV12-3 or TRBV12-4, the J gene TRBJ2-2, with D possibly being TRBD2 (6 bases). V was shortened by 7 bases and J by 7 bases, with 22 bases between the two germline ends. The CDR3 consists of 16 residues. CDR3 in amino acids: CASISGTAKHGGELFF. For the CDR3, the DNA is TGTGCCAGCATATCCGGGACTGCTAAACACGGCGGGGAGCTGTTTTTT.